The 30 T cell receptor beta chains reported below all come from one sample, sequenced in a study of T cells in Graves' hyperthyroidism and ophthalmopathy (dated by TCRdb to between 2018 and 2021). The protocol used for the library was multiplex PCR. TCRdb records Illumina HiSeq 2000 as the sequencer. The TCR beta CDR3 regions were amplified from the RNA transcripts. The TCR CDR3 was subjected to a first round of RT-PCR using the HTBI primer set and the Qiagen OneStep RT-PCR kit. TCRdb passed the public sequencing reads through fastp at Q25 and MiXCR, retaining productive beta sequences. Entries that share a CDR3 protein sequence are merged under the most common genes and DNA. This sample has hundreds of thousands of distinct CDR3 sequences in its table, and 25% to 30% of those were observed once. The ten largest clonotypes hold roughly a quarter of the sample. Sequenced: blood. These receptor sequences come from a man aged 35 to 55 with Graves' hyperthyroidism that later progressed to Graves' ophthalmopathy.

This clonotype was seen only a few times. The CDR3 loop is CASSQDPEGLAKNIQYF. The CDR3 bases are TGTGCCAGCAGCCAAGATCCGGAGGGACTAGCCAAAAACATTCAGTACTTC. This chain links TRBV4-2 with TRBJ2-4, with D possibly being TRBD2 (6 bases). This CDR3 spans 17 amino acids. Germline CDR1 LGHNA, CDR2 YNFKEQ. The germline V and J ends were trimmed by 0 bases and 0 bases, with 12 bases remaining between them.

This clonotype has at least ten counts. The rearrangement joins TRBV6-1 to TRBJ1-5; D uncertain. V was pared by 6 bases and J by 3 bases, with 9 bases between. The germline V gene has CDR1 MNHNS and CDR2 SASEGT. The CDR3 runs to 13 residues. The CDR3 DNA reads TGTGCCAGCAGGGGGAACGACAATCAGCCCCAGCATTTT. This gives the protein CASRGNDNQPQHF.

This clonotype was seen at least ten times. The CDR3 reads CSVVRRREDDEQFF. The CDR3 DNA sequence: TGCAGCGTTGTTCGGCGTCGGGAGGATGATGAGCAGTTCTTC. The genes are TRBV29-1 and TRBJ2-1; 7 nucleotides agree with TRBD2. Looked up from germline, CDR1 is SQVTM and CDR2 is ANQGSEA. The V gene end was trimmed by 4 bases and the J gene end by 8 bases; junction bases not matched to a gene: 11. This CDR3 has 14 amino acids.

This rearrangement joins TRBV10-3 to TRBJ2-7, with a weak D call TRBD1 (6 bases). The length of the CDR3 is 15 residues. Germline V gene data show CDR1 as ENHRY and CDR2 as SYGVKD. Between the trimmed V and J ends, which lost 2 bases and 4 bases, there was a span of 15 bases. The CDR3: CAISEVGAAVYEQYF. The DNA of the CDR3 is TGTGCCATCAGTGAGGTGGGGGCGGCTGTTTACGAGCAGTACTTC.

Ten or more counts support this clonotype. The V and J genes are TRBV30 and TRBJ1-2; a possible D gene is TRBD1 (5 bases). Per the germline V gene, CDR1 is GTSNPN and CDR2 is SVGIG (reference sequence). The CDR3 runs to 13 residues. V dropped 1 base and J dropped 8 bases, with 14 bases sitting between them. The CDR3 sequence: CAWSAFGGTGYTF. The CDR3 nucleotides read TGTGCCTGGAGTGCCTTTGGGGGAACAGGCTACACCTTC. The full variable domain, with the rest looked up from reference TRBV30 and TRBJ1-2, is SQTIHQWPATLVQPVGSPLSLECTVEGTSNPNLYWYRQAAGRGLQLLFYSVGIGQISSEVPQNLSASRPQDRQFILSSKKLLLSDSGFYLCAWSAFGGTGYTFGSGTRLTVV.

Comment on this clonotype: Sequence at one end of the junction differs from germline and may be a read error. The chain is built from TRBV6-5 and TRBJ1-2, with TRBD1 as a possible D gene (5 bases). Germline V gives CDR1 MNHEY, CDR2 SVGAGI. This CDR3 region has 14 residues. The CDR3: CASSYKGRNYGYAF. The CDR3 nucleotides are TGTGCCAGCAGTTACAAGGGGCGCAACTATGGCTACGCCTTC.

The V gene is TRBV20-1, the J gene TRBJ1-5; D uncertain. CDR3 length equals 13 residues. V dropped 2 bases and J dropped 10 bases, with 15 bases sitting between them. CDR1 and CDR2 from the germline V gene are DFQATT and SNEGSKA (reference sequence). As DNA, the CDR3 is TGCAGTGCTAGACCCCCCCGCGAGGGTCCCCAGCATTTT. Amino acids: CSARPPREGPQHF.

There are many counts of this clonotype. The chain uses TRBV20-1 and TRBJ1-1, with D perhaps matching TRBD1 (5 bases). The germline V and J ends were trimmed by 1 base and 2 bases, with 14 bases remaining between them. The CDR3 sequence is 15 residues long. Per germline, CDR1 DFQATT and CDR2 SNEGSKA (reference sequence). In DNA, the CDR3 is TGCAGTGCTAGAGCCGGGTCAGGGTATAACACTGAAGCTTTCTTT. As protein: CSARAGSGYNTEAFF.

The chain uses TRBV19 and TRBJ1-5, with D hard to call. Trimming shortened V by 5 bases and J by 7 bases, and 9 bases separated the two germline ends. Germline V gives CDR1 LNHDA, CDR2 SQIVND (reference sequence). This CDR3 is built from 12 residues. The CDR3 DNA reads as TGTGCCAGTAGTGATCTACAGCAGCCCCAGCATTTT. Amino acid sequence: CASSDLQQPQHF.

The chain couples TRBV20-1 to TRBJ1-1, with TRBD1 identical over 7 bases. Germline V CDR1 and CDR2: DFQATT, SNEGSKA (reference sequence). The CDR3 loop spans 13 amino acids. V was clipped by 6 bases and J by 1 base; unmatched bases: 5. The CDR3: CSAQQGPNTEAFF. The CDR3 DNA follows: TGCAGTGCCCAACAGGGGCCGAACACTGAAGCTTTCTTT.

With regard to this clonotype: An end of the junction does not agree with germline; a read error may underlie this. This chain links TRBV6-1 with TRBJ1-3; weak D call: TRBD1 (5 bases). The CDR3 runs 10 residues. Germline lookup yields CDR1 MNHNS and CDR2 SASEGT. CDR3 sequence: CARAEAGPHF. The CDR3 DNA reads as TGTGCCAGGGCTGAGGCGGGACCTCATTTT.

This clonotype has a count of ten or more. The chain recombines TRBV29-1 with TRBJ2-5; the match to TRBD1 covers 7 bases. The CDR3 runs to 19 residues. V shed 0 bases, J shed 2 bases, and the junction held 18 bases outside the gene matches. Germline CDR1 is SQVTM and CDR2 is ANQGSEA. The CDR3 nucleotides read TGCAGCGTTGAAGACGGACTTACAGGGGACCCTCCTCCTCAAGAGACCCAGTACTTC. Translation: CSVEDGLTGDPPPQETQYF. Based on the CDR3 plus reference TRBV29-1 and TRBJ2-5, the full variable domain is SAVISQKPSRDICQRGTSLTIQCQVDSQVTMMFWYRQQPGQSLTLIATANQGSEATYESGFVIDKFPISRPNLTFSTLTVSNMSPEDSSIYLCSVEDGLTGDPPPQETQYFGPGTRLLVL.

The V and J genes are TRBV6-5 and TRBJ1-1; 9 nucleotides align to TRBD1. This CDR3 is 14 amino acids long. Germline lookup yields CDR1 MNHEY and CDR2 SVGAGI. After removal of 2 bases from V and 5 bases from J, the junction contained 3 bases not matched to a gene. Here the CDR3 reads CASSYQGQGTEAFF. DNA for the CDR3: TGTGCCAGCAGTTACCAAGGACAGGGGACTGAAGCTTTCTTT.

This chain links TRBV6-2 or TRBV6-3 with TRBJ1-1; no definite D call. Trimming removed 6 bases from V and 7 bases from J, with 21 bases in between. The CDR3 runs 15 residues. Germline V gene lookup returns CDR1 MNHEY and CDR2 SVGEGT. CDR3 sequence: CASSRILIGESEAFF. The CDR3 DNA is TGTGCCAGCAGCCGGATCCTCATTGGGGAGAGTGAAGCTTTCTTT.

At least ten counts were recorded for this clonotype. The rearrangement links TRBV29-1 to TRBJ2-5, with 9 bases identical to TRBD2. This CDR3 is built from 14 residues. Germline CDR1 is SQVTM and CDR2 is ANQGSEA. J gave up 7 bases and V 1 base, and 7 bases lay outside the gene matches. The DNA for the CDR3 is TGCAGCGTTGAAGTAGACAGGCGGGAGGGGACCCAGTACTTC. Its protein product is CSVEVDRREGTQYF.

CDR3 residues: CAWSVGGPLHF. DNA for the CDR3: TGTGCCTGGAGTGTAGGGGGCCCCCTCCACTTT. The chain employs TRBV30 and TRBJ1-6, with 7 bases fitting TRBD1. The length of the CDR3 is 11 residues. Trimming removed 0 bases from V and 13 bases from J; junction bases left unmatched: 0. Germline-derived CDR1 and CDR2 are GTSNPN and SVGIG (reference sequence).

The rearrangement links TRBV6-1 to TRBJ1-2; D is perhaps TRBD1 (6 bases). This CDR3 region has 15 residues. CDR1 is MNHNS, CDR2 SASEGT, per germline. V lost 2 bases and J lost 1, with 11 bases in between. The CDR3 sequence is CASSEWGGDNYGYTF. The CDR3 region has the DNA TGTGCCAGCAGTGAATGGGGGGGCGATAACTATGGCTACACCTTC.

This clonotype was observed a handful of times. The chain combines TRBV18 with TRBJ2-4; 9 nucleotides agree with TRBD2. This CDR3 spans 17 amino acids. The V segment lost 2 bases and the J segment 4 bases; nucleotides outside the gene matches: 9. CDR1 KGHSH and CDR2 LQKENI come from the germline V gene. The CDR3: CASSPSLAGVSKNIQYF. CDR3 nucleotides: TGTGCCAGCTCACCATCCTTAGCGGGAGTGTCTAAAAACATTCAGTACTTC. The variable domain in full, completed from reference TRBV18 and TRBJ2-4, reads NAGVMQNPRHLVRRRGQEARLRCSPMKGHSHVYWYRQLPEEGLKFMVYLQKENIIDESGMPKERFSAEFPKEGPSILRIQQVVRGDSAAYFCASSPSLAGVSKNIQYFGAGTRLSVL.

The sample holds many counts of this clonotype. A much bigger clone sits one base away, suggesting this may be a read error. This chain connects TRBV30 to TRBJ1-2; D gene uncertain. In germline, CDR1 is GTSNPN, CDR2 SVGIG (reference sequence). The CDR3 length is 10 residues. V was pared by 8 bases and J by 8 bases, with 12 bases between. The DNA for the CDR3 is TGTGCCGCCTATCCTCCCGGCTACACCTTC. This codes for CAAYPPGYTF.

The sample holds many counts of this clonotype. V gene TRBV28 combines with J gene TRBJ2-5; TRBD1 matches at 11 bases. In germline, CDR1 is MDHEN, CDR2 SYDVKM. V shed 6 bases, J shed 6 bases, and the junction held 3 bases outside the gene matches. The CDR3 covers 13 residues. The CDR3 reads CASRGTGGKTQYF. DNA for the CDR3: TGTGCCAGCAGAGGGACAGGGGGGAAGACCCAGTACTTC.

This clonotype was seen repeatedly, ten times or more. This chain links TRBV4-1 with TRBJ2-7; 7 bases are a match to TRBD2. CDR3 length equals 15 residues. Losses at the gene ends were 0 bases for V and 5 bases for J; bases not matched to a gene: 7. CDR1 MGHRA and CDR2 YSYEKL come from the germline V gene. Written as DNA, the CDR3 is TGCGCCAGCAGCCAAGATGGCGGGAGAGGGGACGAGCAGTACTTC. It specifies CASSQDGGRGDEQYF.

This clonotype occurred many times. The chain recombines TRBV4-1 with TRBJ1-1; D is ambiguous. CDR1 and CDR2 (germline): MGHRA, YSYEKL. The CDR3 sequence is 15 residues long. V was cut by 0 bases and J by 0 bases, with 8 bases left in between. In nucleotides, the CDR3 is TGCGCCAGCAGCCAAGAAGGTGCGGTGAACACTGAAGCTTTCTTT. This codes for CASSQEGAVNTEAFF.

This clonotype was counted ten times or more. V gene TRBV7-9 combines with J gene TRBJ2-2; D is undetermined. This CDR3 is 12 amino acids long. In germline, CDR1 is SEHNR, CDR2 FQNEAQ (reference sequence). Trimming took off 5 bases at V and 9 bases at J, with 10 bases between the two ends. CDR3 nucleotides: TGTGCCAGCAGCCTAGACCGAAGGGAGCTGTTTTTT. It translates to CASSLDRRELFF. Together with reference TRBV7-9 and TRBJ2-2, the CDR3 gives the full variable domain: DTGVSQNPRHKITKRGQNVTFRCDPISEHNRLYWYRQTLGQGPEFLTYFQNEAQLEKSRLLSDRFSAERPKGSFSTLEIQRTEQGDSAMYLCASSLDRRELFFGEGSRLTVL.

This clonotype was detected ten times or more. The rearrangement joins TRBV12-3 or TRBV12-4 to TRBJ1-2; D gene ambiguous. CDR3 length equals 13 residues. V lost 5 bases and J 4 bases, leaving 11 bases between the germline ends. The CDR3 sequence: CASSLGRAYGYTF. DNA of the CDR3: TGTGCCAGCAGTCTCGGCCGGGCCTATGGCTACACCTTC.

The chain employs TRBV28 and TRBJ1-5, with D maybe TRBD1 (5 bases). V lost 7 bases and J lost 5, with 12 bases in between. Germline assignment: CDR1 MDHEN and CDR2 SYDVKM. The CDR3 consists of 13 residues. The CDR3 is CASIKGVYQPQHF. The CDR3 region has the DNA TGTGCCAGCATCAAAGGGGTCTATCAGCCCCAGCATTTT.

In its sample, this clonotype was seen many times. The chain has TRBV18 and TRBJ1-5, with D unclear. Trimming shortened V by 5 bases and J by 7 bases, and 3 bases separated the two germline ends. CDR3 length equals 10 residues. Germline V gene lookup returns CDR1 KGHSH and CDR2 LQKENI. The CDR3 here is CASSVQPQHF. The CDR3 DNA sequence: TGTGCCAGCTCAGTCCAGCCCCAGCATTTT. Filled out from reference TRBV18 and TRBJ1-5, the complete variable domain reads NAGVMQNPRHLVRRRGQEARLRCSPMKGHSHVYWYRQLPEEGLKFMVYLQKENIIDESGMPKERFSAEFPKEGPSILRIQQVVRGDSAAYFCASSVQPQHFGDGTRLSIL.

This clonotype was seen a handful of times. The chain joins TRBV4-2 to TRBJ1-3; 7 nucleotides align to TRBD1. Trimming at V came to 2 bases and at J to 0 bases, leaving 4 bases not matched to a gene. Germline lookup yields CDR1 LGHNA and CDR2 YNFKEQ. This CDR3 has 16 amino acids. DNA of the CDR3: TGTGCCAGCAGCCAAAAACAGGGGATCTCTGGAAACACCATATATTTT. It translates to CASSQKQGISGNTIYF.

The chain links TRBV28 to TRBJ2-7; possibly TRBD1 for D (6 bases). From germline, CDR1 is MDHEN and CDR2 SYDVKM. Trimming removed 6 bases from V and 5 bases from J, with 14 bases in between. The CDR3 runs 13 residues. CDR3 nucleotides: TGTGCCAGCAGGCAACAGGGAATAGACGAGCAGTACTTC. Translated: CASRQQGIDEQYF.

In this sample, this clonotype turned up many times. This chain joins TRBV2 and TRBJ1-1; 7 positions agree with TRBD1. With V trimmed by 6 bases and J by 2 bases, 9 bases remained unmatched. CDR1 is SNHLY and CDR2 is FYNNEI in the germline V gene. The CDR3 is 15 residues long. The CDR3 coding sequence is TGTGCCAGCAGGGCAATCCGGGACAGTAACACTGAAGCTTTCTTT. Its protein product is CASRAIRDSNTEAFF.

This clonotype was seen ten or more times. CDR3 sequence (DNA): TGTGCCAGCAGTTCTAGGGACAGGGGAAACACCGGGGAGCTGTTTTTT. Protein: CASSSRDRGNTGELFF. The V call is TRBV28, the J call TRBJ2-2; TRBD1 matches at 10 bases. This CDR3 has 16 amino acids. V gave up 4 bases and J gave up 2 bases; unmatched junction bases: 4. Germline loops: CDR1 MDHEN, CDR2 SYDVKM.